Listed below are T cell receptor beta chains from one sample, sequenced in a study of T cell responses to AZD1222 COVID-19 vaccine. TCRdb keeps only in-frame clones here, not all; method: immunoSEQ multiplex PCR. The sample includes about 76,000 clones, over 65% of them seen just once. This material consisted of peripheral blood, taken 28 days after the second dose of the MenACWY control vaccine. All receptors derive from an adult who received the MenACWY meningococcal vaccine as a control. The CDR3 runs from the conserved cysteine through the conserved F or W. D genes are given only for firm matches. A row's size may be missing; if present it is once, few, many or a size class.

v_call: TRBV2
clone_size: .
d_call: .
j_call: TRBJ1-5
cdr3_aa: CASSPGFTGDQPQHF
cdr3_nt: TGTGCCAGCAGTCCAGGGTTTACTGGGGATCAGCCCCAGCATTTT

v_call: TRBV30
clone_size: few
d_call: .
j_call: TRBJ1-4
cdr3_aa: CAWSQGLGGKLFF
cdr3_nt: TGTGCCTGGAGTCAGGGTCTTGGCGGAAAACTGTTTTTT

v_call: TRBV13
clone_size: .
d_call: .
j_call: TRBJ1-6
cdr3_aa: CASSGRGLAPLHF
cdr3_nt: TGTGCCAGCAGCGGGAGGGGGTTGGCACCCCTCCACTTT

v_call: TRBV6-1
clone_size: .
d_call: .
j_call: TRBJ1-2
cdr3_aa: CASSEAGDFVPIMGYTF
cdr3_nt: TGTGCCAGCAGTGAAGCGGGAGACTTTGTCCCCATTATGGGCTACACCTTC

v_call: TRBV2
clone_size: .
d_call: TRBD2
j_call: TRBJ2-3
cdr3_aa: CASSLKAGGTDTQYF
cdr3_nt: TGTGCCAGCAGCCTAAAAGCGGGGGGCACAGATACGCAGTATTTT

v_call: TRBV2
clone_size: .
d_call: .
j_call: TRBJ2-3
cdr3_aa: CAVDGYDTDTQYF
cdr3_nt: TGTGCCGTCGACGGGTACGACACAGATACGCAGTATTTT

v_call: TRBV24-1
clone_size: .
d_call: .
j_call: TRBJ2-1
cdr3_aa: CATSDPGRVEQFF
cdr3_nt: TGTGCCACCAGTGATCCGGGACGGGTTGAGCAGTTCTTC

v_call: TRBV5-6
clone_size: once
d_call: .
j_call: TRBJ1-1
cdr3_aa: CASSFGPMNTEAFF
cdr3_nt: TGTGCCAGCAGCTTTGGACCGATGAACACTGAAGCTTTCTTT

v_call: TRBV30
clone_size: once
d_call: TRBD1
j_call: TRBJ1-4
cdr3_aa: CAWNFGTGEKLFF
cdr3_nt: TGTGCCTGGAATTTCGGGACAGGCGAAAAACTGTTTTTT

v_call: TRBV3-1/TRBV3-2
clone_size: .
d_call: .
j_call: TRBJ2-2
cdr3_aa: CASSQDGTQGSTGELFF
cdr3_nt: TGTGCCAGCAGCCAAGACGGGACTCAGGGTTCCACCGGGGAGCTGTTTTTT